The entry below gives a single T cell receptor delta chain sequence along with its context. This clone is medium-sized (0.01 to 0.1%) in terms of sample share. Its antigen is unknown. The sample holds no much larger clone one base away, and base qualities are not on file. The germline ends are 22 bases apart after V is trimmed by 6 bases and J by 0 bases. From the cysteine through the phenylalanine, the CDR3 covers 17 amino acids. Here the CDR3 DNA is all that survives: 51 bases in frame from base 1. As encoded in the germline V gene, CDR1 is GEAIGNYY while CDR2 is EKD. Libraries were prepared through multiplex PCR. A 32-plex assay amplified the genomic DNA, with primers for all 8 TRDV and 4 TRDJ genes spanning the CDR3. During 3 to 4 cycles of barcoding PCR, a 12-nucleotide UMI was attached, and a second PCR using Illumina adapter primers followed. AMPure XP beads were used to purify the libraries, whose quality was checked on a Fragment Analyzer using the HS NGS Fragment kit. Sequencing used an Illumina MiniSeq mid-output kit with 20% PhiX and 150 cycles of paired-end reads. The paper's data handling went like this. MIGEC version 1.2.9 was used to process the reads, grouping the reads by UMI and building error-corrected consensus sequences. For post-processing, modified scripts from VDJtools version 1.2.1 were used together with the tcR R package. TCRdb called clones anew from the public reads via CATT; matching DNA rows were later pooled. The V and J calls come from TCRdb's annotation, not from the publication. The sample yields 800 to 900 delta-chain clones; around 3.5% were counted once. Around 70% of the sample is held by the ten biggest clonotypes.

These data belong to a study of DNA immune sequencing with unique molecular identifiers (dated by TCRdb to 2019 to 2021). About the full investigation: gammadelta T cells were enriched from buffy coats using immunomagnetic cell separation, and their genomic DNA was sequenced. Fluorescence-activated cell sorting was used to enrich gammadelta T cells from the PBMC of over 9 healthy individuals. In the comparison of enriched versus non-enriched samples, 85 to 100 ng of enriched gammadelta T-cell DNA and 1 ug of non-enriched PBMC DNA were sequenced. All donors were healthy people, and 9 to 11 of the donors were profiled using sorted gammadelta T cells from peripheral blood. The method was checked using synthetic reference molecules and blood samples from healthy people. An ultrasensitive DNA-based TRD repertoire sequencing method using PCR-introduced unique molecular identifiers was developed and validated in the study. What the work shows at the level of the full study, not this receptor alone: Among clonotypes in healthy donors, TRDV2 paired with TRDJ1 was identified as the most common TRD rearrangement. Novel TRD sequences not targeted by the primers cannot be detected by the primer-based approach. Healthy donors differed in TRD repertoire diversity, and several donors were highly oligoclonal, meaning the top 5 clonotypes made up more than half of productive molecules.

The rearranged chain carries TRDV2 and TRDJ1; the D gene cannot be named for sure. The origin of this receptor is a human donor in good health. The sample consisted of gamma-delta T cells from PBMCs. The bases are TGTGCCTGTTTTCCGGTGACTGACACGAGGTACACCGATAAACTCATCTTT. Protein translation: CACFPVTDTRYTDKLIF.